This T cell receptor (beta chain) was observed in a study of identifying expanded T cells in peripheral blood. Concerning this clone itself: The antigen remains undetermined.

V lost 4 bases, J lost 0 bases, and 12 bases lay in between. Germline CDR1 KGHSH, CDR2 LQKENI. The CDR3 extends over 15 amino acids. Study-level findings and limits: About 1.2 clones differed between technical replicates, versus about 16 and 19 over time. Across healthy donors, higher total template counts meant significantly greater approximately 2-week count variance.

This table comes from immunoSEQ multiplex PCR, and its TCRdb copy is limited to in-frame clones, with some not included. The sample includes roughly 63,000 clones, under 85% of them seen just once. Collection occurred without any documented infections or immune events in donors. Sequenced sample: blood. The chain employs TRBV18 and TRBJ1-1; tentatively, D is TRBD1 (5 bases). This receptor was identified in a person aged 18 to 70 in good health. The CDR3 DNA reads TGTGCCAGCTCACTAACCGGGACGTTGAACACTGAAGCTTTCTTT. As protein: CASSLTGTLNTEAFF.